A selection of T cell receptor beta chains follows, all from one sample in a study of blood T cell repertoires in COVID-19. Only in-frame clones appear in the TCRdb table, and some are missing; sequencing was by immunoSEQ multiplex PCR. The repertoire includes 35,000 to 55,000 clones, over 80% of them detected once, and approximately 5% sits in the top ten. Material for sequencing was peripheral blood. These receptors all stem from a human donor in a cohort sampled during active COVID-19. The CDR3 runs from the conserved cysteine through the conserved F or W. A D gene is named only where the DNA matches it firmly. The size entry is marked missing in some rows and otherwise reads once, few, many or a size class.

J gene	V gene	D gene	clone size	CDR3 DNA	CDR3 protein
TRBJ2-4	TRBV21-1	-	-	TGTGCCAGCAGCGATATCGCACTTCTAAACATTCAGTACTTC	CASSDIALLNIQYF
TRBJ2-5	TRBV14	TRBD2	-	TGTGCCAGCAGCCAAGAACTAGCGGAAGAGACCCAGTACTTC	CASSQELAEETQYF
TRBJ2-1	TRBV12-5	-	-	TGTGCTAGTGGTTTGGTAGGGGCAGCGCAGTTCTTC	CASGLVGAAQFF
TRBJ2-2	TRBV2	TRBD1	-	TGTGCCAGCAGCAAAAAATCCCACCCCGGGACAGGCACCGGGGAGCTGTTTTTT	CASSKKSHPGTGTGELFF
TRBJ2-2	TRBV28	-	-	TGTGCCAGCAGTACTACCGGGGAGCTGTTTTTT	CASSTTGELFF
TRBJ2-6	TRBV7-6	TRBD2	-	TGTGCCAGCAGCTTAGCGCTATGGGGCGGGAGGGCCTCTGGGGCCAACGTCCTGACTTTC	CASSLALWGGRASGANVLTF
TRBJ1-1	TRBV5-8	TRBD1	-	TGTGCCAGCAGCCTACGGACAGGGCGGGTAGCTTTCTTT	CASSLRTGRVAFF
TRBJ2-7	TRBV12-3/TRBV12-4	-	-	TGTGCCAGCAGTCAGAGGGCGGGGGAGCAGTACTTC	CASSQRAGEQYF
TRBJ2-7	TRBV27	-	-	TGTGCCAGCAGTTTAGTTAGCGACCGCTCCTACGAGCAGTACTTC	CASSLVSDRSYEQYF
TRBJ2-2	TRBV30	TRBD1	-	TGTGCCTGGAAGCGGACAGGGGTAAACACCGGGGAGCTGTTTTTT	CAWKRTGVNTGELFF
TRBJ2-7	TRBV11-2	TRBD2	-	TGTGCCAGCAGCTTAGGCGGGGGGGTCGAGCAGTACTTC	CASSLGGGVEQYF
TRBJ2-5	TRBV7-2	-	once	TGTGCCAGCAGCTTAACGAGGCTAGGCCCTGAGACCCAGTACTTC	CASSLTRLGPETQYF
TRBJ1-2	TRBV6-5	TRBD1	-	TGTGCCAGCAGCCAAACTACAGGGGTAGATGGCTACACCTTC	CASSQTTGVDGYTF
TRBJ1-1	TRBV7-3	-	few	TGTGCCAGCAGCCCAGGACATATGAACACTGAAGCTTTCTTT	CASSPGHMNTEAFF
TRBJ1-2	TRBV18	TRBD1	-	TGTGCCAGCTCACCACCGGGGACAGGGGGTATCTATGGCTACACCTTC	CASSPPGTGGIYGYTF
TRBJ2-7	TRBV6-6	TRBD1	-	TGTGCCAGCAGTTACGAGACAGGGGGCCCCTACGAGCAGTACTTC	CASSYETGGPYEQYF
TRBJ2-2	TRBV6-6	-	-	TGTGCCAGCAGTTACGAGGGTCGGGCCACCGGGGAGCTGTTTTTT	CASSYEGRATGELFF
TRBJ2-7	TRBV5-4	-	-	TGTGCCAGCGCGCGGGGTAGCTCCTACGAGCAGTACTTC	CASARGSSYEQYF
TRBJ1-6	TRBV3-1/TRBV3-2	-	-	TGTGCCAGCAGCCAAGCCGGACAGACCAATTCACCCCTCCACTTT	CASSQAGQTNSPLHF
TRBJ2-7	TRBV5-1	-	-	TGCGCCAGCAGCTTGGATGCGGGAAATAGTGAGCAGTACTTC	CASSLDAGNSEQYF
TRBJ2-7	TRBV9	-	-	TGTGCCAGCAGCGAGCAACCCGGGGTTCTTTACGAGCAGTACTTC	CASSEQPGVLYEQYF
TRBJ1-1	TRBV25-1	-	few	TGTGCCAGCAGTTGGCGCGGAAACACTGAAGCTTTCTTT	CASSWRGNTEAFF
TRBJ1-4	TRBV19	-	once	TGTGCCAGTAGTTACAGACTCTCGCGGGGGCGCGGAACTAATGAAAAACTGTTTTTT	CASSYRLSRGRGTNEKLFF
TRBJ2-1	TRBV7-9	-	once	TGTGCCAGCAGCCAGGGACTTAGCTCCTACAATGAGCAGTTCTTC	CASSQGLSSYNEQFF